Below are 10 T cell receptor beta chains sequenced from a single sample in a study of Graves' ophthalmopathy and Graves' hyperthyroidism. Investigators amplified TCR beta CDR3 regions from RNA transcripts. The workflow started with a first-round RT-PCR run with HTBI primers and then moved on to a second-round multiplex PCR. TCRdb recomputed calls from the multiplex PCR reads with MiXCR, one row per CDR3 protein. The sample lists 200,000 to 250,000 distinct CDR3 sequences; about 32% were seen once. Specimen: peripheral blood. The receptors derive from a man aged 50 to 59 with Graves' ophthalmopathy.

The chain links TRBV11-2 to TRBJ2-5; 15 nucleotides match TRBD2. V lost 4 bases to trimming and J lost 1 base; unmatched junction nucleotides: 4. The CDR3 is 17 residues long. CDR1 is SGHAT, CDR2 FQNNGV, per germline. The CDR3 sequence: CASSWTSGREVQETQYF. The DNA of the CDR3 is TGTGCCAGCAGCTGGACTAGCGGGAGGGAAGTCCAAGAGACCCAGTACTTC.

This clonotype was recorded many times. The chain uses TRBV7-6 and TRBJ2-2; D is uncertain. The V end was cut by 0 bases, the J end by 5 bases, with 10 bases between. This CDR3 is 15 amino acids long. CDR1 and CDR2 (germline): SGHVS, FNYEAQ. The CDR3: CASSLAMWETGELFF. The CDR3 nucleotides are TGTGCCAGCAGCTTAGCGATGTGGGAAACCGGGGAGCTGTTTTTT.

This clonotype showed up many times. V usage is TRBV6-2 or TRBV6-3 and J usage is TRBJ2-5; 7 bases map to TRBD1. The CDR3 loop spans 13 amino acids. CDR1 and CDR2 from the germline V gene are MNHEY and SVGEGT. V lost 5 bases, J lost 5 bases, and 5 bases stayed unmatched. The CDR3 region is CASSKGARETQYF. DNA for the CDR3: TGTGCCAGCAGTAAGGGGGCAAGGGAGACCCAGTACTTC.

The table lists this clonotype with many counts. The gene calls are TRBV3-1 and TRBJ2-7, with 7 bases aligning to TRBD2. The CDR3 has 13 residues. Germline values: CDR1 LGHDT, CDR2 YNNKEL (reference sequence). V lost 0 bases, J lost 9 bases, and 5 bases stayed unmatched. The CDR3 DNA reads TGTGCCAGCAGCCAAGAACTAGCGTTTGGGCAGTACTTC. This codes for CASSQELAFGQYF.

The genes are TRBV6-1 and TRBJ1-1; unclear D gene. V gave up 6 bases and J gave up 1 base, with 9 bases separating them. CDR1 is MNHNS and CDR2 is SASEGT in the germline V gene. This CDR3 is 13 amino acids long. DNA for the CDR3: TGTGCCAGCAGGGTGATGGGGAACACTGAAGCTTTCTTT. Translated: CASRVMGNTEAFF.

This clonotype has at least ten counts. The junction shows a germline mismatch at one end, possibly a read error. The rearrangement links TRBV10-2 to TRBJ1-5; 7 bases match TRBD1. From germline, CDR1 is WSHSY and CDR2 SAAADI. The CDR3 loop spans 17 amino acids. In DNA, the CDR3 is TGCGCCAGCAGGGAGTTACCCGGGACAGACTTTAATCAGCCCCAGCATTTT. It is translated as CASRELPGTDFNQPQHF.

This clonotype has ten or more counts. The V and J genes are TRBV19 and TRBJ1-6; no reliable D call. This CDR3 has 13 amino acids. CDR1 LNHDA and CDR2 SQIVND come from the germline V gene (reference sequence). Trimming left V 6 bases short and J 8 bases short, with 11 bases between. The CDR3 loop is CASSDEGYSPLHF. The CDR3 nucleotides read TGTGCCAGTAGCGATGAGGGCTATTCACCCCTCCACTTT.

The gene calls are TRBV28 and TRBJ2-7; D remains unclear. CDR3 length: 13 residues. Germline CDR1 MDHEN, CDR2 SYDVKM. The germline V and J ends were trimmed by 7 bases and 0 bases, with 10 bases remaining between them. The CDR3 loop is CASIEHASYEQYF. DNA of the CDR3: TGTGCCAGCATCGAACATGCCTCCTACGAGCAGTACTTC.

V usage is TRBV20-1 and J usage is TRBJ2-5; a weak D match, TRBD2 (5 bases). Germline V gene lookup returns CDR1 DFQATT and CDR2 SNEGSKA (reference sequence). V lost 2 bases and J lost 5, with 9 bases in between. The CDR3 consists of 12 residues. The CDR3, as DNA: TGCAGTGCTAGACCGGGGTTTGAGACCCAGTACTTC. Translated, it gives CSARPGFETQYF.

The chain combines TRBV12-3 or TRBV12-4 with TRBJ2-7, with D possibly TRBD1 on 5 matching bases. This CDR3 has 13 amino acids. Trimming shortened V by 4 bases and J by 6 bases, and 13 bases separated the two germline ends. CDR3 amino acids: CASSYTSGIEQYF. In DNA, the CDR3 is TGTGCCAGCAGTTACACGTCAGGGATCGAGCAGTACTTC.